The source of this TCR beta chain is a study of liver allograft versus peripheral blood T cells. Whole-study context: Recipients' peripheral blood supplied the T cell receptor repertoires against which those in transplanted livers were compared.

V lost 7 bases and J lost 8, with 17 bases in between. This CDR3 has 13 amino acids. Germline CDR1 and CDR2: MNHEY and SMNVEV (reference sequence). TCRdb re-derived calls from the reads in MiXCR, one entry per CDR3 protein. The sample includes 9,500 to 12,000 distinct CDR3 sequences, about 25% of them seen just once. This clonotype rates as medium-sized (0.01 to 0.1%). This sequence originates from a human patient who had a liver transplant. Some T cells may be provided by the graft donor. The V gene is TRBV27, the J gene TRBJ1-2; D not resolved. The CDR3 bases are TGTGCCAGCAAACTTGGGGAGGGCCGGGGCTACACCTTC. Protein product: CASKLGEGRGYTF.